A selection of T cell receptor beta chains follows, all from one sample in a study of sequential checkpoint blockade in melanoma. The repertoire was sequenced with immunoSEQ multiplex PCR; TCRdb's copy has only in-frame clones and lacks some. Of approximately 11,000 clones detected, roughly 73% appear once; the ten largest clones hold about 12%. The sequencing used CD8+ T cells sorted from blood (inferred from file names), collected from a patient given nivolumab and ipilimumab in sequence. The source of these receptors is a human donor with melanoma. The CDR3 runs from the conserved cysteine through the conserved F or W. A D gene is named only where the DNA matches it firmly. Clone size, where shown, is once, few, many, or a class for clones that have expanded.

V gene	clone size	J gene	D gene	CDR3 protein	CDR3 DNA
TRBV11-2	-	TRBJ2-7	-	CASSSLTGEQYF	TGTGCCAGCAGCTCCTTGACGGGGGAGCAGTACTTC
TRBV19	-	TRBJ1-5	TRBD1	CASGTELNQPQHF	TGTGCCAGCGGGACAGAGCTGAATCAGCCCCAGCATTTT
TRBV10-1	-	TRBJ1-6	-	CASGAGVNSPLHF	TGCGCCAGCGGGGCAGGGGTCAATTCACCCCTCCACTTT
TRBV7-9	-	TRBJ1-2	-	CASSVPSGMWGYTF	TGTGCCAGCAGCGTACCATCGGGGATGTGGGGCTACACCTTC
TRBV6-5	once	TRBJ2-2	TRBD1	CASSYSETGVTGELFF	TGTGCCAGCAGTTATAGTGAGACAGGGGTTACCGGGGAGCTGTTTTTT
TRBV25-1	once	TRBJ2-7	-	CASRVGGSYEQYF	TGTGCCAGCCGTGTCGGAGGTTCCTACGAGCAGTACTTC
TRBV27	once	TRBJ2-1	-	CASSLDGSSYNEQFF	TGTGCCAGCAGTTTAGATGGCAGCTCCTACAATGAGCAGTTCTTC
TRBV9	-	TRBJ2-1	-	CASSVGSGQTPVEQFF	TGTGCCAGCAGCGTAGGATCCGGACAGACGCCCGTTGAGCAGTTCTTC
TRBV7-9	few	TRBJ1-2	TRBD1	CASSLVGQAHYGYTF	TGTGCCAGCAGCTTAGTAGGACAGGCCCACTATGGCTACACCTTC
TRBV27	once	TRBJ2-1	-	CASSTQGGEQFF	TGTGCCAGCAGTACCCAGGGCGGTGAGCAGTTCTTC
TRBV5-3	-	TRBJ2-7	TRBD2	CARSQAGGPDGNEQYF	TGTGCCAGAAGCCAGGCGGGAGGACCGGATGGGAACGAGCAGTACTTC
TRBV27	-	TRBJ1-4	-	CASSPPGVMGEKLFF	TGTGCCAGCAGCCCACCCGGGGTAATGGGTGAAAAACTGTTTTTT
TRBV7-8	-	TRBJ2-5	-	CASSQGGHRQYF	TGTGCCAGCAGCCAAGGGGGACACCGCCAGTACTTC
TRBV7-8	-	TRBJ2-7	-	CASSLKVGDPSSYEQYF	TGTGCCAGCAGCTTAAAGGTTGGAGACCCGAGCTCCTACGAGCAGTACTTC
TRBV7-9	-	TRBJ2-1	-	CASSLTGTPEGQFF	TGTGCCAGCAGCCTAACAGGGACACCAGAAGGGCAGTTCTTC
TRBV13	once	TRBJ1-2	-	CASSPRTENYGYTF	TGTGCCAGCAGCCCACGGACAGAGAACTATGGCTACACCTTC
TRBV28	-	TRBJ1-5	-	CAATEENQPQHF	TGTGCCGCGACAGAGGAAAATCAGCCCCAGCATTTT
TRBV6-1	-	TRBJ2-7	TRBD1	CASSPGRGNEQYF	TGTGCCAGCAGTCCCGGCAGGGGGAACGAGCAGTACTTC
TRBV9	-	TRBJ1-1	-	CASSVISSLRGTEAFF	TGTGCCAGCAGCGTAATCTCCAGTCTAAGGGGCACTGAAGCTTTCTTT
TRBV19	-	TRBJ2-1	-	CASSTTDYNEQFF	TGTGCCAGTAGTACGACAGACTACAATGAGCAGTTCTTC
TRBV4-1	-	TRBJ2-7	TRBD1	CASSPGQGTYEQYF	TGCGCCAGCAGCCCTGGACAGGGGACCTACGAGCAGTACTTC
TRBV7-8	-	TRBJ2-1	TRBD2	CASSLVGTSGRNEQFF	TGTGCCAGCAGCTTAGTTGGGACTAGCGGTCGCAATGAGCAGTTCTTC
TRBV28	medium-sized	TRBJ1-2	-	CASSPQGIPPGDGYTF	TGTGCCAGCAGTCCCCAGGGGATTCCGCCTGGAGACGGCTACACCTTC
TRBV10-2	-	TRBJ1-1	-	CASSLQENTEAFF	TGCGCCAGCAGCTTACAGGAGAACACTGAAGCTTTCTTT
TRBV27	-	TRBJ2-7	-	CAAGEVFEQYF	TGTGCCGCTGGCGAGGTTTTTGAGCAGTACTTC
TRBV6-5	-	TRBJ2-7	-	CASGGPSYEQYF	TGTGCCAGCGGGGGCCCATCCTACGAGCAGTACTTC
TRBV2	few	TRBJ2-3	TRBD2	CASSVAGGLDTQYF	TGTGCCAGCAGTGTAGCGGGAGGGCTGGATACGCAGTATTTT
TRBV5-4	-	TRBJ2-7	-	CASSLAGGILNEQYF	TGTGCCAGCAGCTTGGCCGGAGGTATCCTTAACGAGCAGTACTTC
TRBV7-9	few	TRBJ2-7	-	CASSLYYEQYF	TGTGCCAGCAGCTTATACTACGAGCAGTACTTC
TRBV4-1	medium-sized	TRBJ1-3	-	CASSQGRSSGNTIYF	TGCGCCAGCAGCCAAGGAAGGAGCTCTGGAAACACCATATATTTT
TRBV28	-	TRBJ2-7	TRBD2	CASSFNRLAGDEQYF	TGTGCCAGCAGCTTTAACCGACTAGCGGGAGACGAGCAGTACTTC
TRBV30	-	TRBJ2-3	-	CAWRDRLTDTQYF	TGTGCCTGGAGAGACAGATTAACAGATACGCAGTATTTT
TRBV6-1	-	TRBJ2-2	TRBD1	CASTGGSGELFF	TGTGCCAGCACAGGGGGCTCCGGGGAGCTGTTTTTT
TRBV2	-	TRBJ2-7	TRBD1	CASSEAGDRGGTYEQYF	TGTGCCAGCAGTGAAGCAGGGGACAGGGGAGGAACCTACGAGCAGTACTTC
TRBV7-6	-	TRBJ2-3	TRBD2	CASSSDATSGKYSTDTQYF	TGTGCCAGCAGCTCCGACGCGACTAGCGGGAAATATAGCACAGATACGCAGTATTTT
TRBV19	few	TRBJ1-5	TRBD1	CASTIGTGGVQPQHF	TGTGCCAGTACTATAGGGACAGGGGGTGTTCAGCCCCAGCATTTT
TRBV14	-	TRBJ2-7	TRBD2	CASSQDLAGGPGEQYF	TGTGCCAGCAGCCAAGATTTAGCGGGAGGGCCTGGCGAGCAGTACTTC
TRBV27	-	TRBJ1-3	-	CASSSWQGNGNTIYF	TGTGCCAGCAGTTCGTGGCAGGGGAATGGAAACACCATATATTTT
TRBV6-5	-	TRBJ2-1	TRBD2	CASSATSGYNEQFF	TGTGCCAGCAGCGCCACTAGCGGTTACAATGAGCAGTTCTTC
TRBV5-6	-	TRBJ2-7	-	CASSYYSGSYEQYF	TGTGCCAGCAGTTACTATAGCGGATCCTACGAGCAGTACTTC
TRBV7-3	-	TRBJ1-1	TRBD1	CASSSGTEDEAFF	TGTGCCAGCAGCTCCGGGACAGAAGATGAAGCTTTCTTT
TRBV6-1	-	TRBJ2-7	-	CASSALGATYEQYF	TGTGCCAGCAGTGCCCTAGGGGCGACCTACGAGCAGTACTTC
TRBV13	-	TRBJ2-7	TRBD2	CASSPGLAGDLNEQYF	TGTGCCAGCAGCCCGGGACTAGCGGGAGATCTAAACGAGCAGTACTTC
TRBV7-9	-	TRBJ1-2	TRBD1	CASSFGTAWGYTF	TGTGCCAGCAGCTTCGGGACAGCTTGGGGCTACACCTTC
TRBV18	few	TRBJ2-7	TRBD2	CASSPREGYEQYF	TGTGCCAGCTCTCCGCGGGAGGGATACGAGCAGTACTTC
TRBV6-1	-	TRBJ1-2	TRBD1	CASSGEDRGAGYTF	TGTGCCAGCAGTGGGGAAGACAGGGGGGCTGGCTACACCTTC
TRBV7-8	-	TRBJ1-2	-	CASSVPGGAEGYTF	TGTGCCAGCAGCGTCCCCGGGGGGGCAGAGGGCTACACCTTC
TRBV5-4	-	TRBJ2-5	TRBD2	CASSPGGSGRETQYF	TGTGCCAGCAGCCCAGGAGGCAGCGGGAGAGAGACCCAGTACTTC